Given below is one T cell receptor beta chain in context. Germline V gives CDR1 SGHRS, CDR2 YFSETQ. CDR3 size: 15 residues. Trimming took off 7 bases at V and 1 base at J, with 15 bases between the two ends. Preparing the TCRbeta library involved the use of unique molecular identifiers. TCRdb independently ran MiXCR on the PCR reads; one entry per CDR3 protein. The table has some 550,000 distinct CDR3 sequences, around 20% seen once. These data come from a study of T-cell reconstitution after alpha-beta-depleted transplantation in children. Material: PBMCs from the stem cell graft donor, obtained from the stem cell graft. The receptor was derived from a human donor who donated a stem cell graft to a child with acute lymphoblastic leukemia. This chain joins TRBV5-1 and TRBJ2-1; TRBD2 is a possible D gene (6 bases). CDR3 sequence (DNA): TGCGCCAGCTGGGCTGAGCGGGCATCCTACAATGAGCAGTTCTTC. Its protein product is CASWAERASYNEQFF.